This TCR beta chain was found in a study of T cells in Graves' hyperthyroidism and ophthalmopathy. J lost 3 bases, V lost 2 bases, and 5 bases had no gene match. The length of the CDR3 is 15 residues. Germline V gives CDR1 SGHRS, CDR2 YFSETQ. Comments on this clonotype: Its matching antigen is unknown.

Researchers took RNA transcripts and amplified the TCR beta CDR3 regions from them. The primer set for the first-round RT-PCR of the TCR CDR3 was HTBI. TCRdb fed the multiplex PCR reads into MiXCR, producing one record per CDR3 protein. The sample includes more than 450,000 distinct CDR3 sequences, 13% to 15% of them seen just once. Over 18 months, lack of ophthalmopathy progression marked Graves' hyperthyroidism as stable. Notes on the study in general: Ophthalmopathy was predicted by the model a median of approximately 6.6 months ahead of onset. Peripheral blood also featured most of the thyroid clonotypes expanded above 0.001.

The genes are TRBV5-1 and TRBJ2-5; the match to TRBD1 covers 9 bases. Sample: blood. The receptor's source is a woman aged 35 to 49 with Graves' hyperthyroidism. CDR3 in DNA: TGCGCCAGCAGCTTCACCGGGACAGGGAAAGAGACCCAGTACTTC. Translating gives CASSFTGTGKETQYF.